These 22 T cell receptor beta chains share one sample of origin, sequenced in a study of T cell clonotyping in hematopoietic cell transplantation (dated by TCRdb to about 2021). Libraries were constructed by the immunoSEQ multiplex PCR assay. The clones in this table, taken by TCRdb from immuneACCESS, are in-frame only. Not every clone is retained; where verified, under half of the shortfall comes from an unresolved V gene, and the cause of the rest is unknown. Recorded for this sample are fewer than 45,000 clones; around nine tenths of them occurred a single time. The ten biggest clones cover approximately 2% of the sample. Sample: peripheral blood mononuclear cells. These receptors originate from a woman aged 40 to 50 in good health. Some clones in this sample may be carry-over from other donors' samples.

The CDR3 region is CSVEDLAGPPWGYTF. In DNA, the CDR3 is TGCAGCGTTGAAGATCTCGCGGGACCTCCCTGGGGCTACACCTTC. This chain links TRBV29-1 with TRBJ1-2; D is possibly TRBD1 (5 bases). Germline V gene lookup returns CDR1 SQVTM and CDR2 ANQGSEA. There are 15 residues in the CDR3. V was clipped by 0 bases and J by 8 bases, with 19 bases between them.

This chain uses TRBV9 with TRBJ2-2; TRBD2 matches at 12 bases. The CDR3 has 14 residues. Trimming cost V 8 bases and J 3 bases; bases outside gene matches: 2. The germline V gene has CDR1 SGDLS and CDR2 YYNGEE. CDR3 in amino acids: CASGLAGHTGELFF. In DNA form, the CDR3 reads TGTGCCAGTGGACTAGCGGGACACACCGGGGAGCTGTTTTTT.

The chain employs TRBV28 and TRBJ2-1, with TRBD2 matching over 7 bases. V lost 6 bases and J lost 3; bases outside the gene matches: 8. CDR3 length: 15 amino acids. The germline gives CDR1 MDHEN, CDR2 SYDVKM. The CDR3 sequence: CASSNLADIYNEQFF. The CDR3 DNA sequence: TGTGCCAGCAGCAACCTAGCGGACATCTACAATGAGCAGTTCTTC.

This chain connects TRBV6-6 to TRBJ2-6; perhaps D is TRBD1 or TRBD2 (5 bases each). This CDR3 is built from 16 residues. Between the trimmed V and J ends, which lost 6 bases and 4 bases, there was a span of 16 bases. The germline gives CDR1 MNHNY, CDR2 SVGAGI (reference sequence). Here the CDR3 reads CASRQNRDPGANVLTF. DNA for the CDR3: TGTGCCAGCAGACAAAACCGGGACCCAGGGGCCAACGTCCTGACTTTC.

This chain uses TRBV28 with TRBJ2-1; TRBD1 is a possible D gene (5 bases). CDR1 is MDHEN and CDR2 is SYDVKM in the germline V gene. CDR3 length: 13 residues. The germline V and J ends were trimmed by 7 bases and 9 bases, with 16 bases remaining between them. CDR3 residues: CASTFGANGEQFF. In DNA form, the CDR3 reads TGTGCCAGCACTTTTGGGGCTAACGGTGAGCAGTTCTTC.

The chain links TRBV2 to TRBJ1-5, with TRBD1 matching 7 bases. J gave up 4 bases and V 7 bases, and 7 bases lay outside the gene matches. The germline gives CDR1 SNHLY, CDR2 FYNNEI. The CDR3 loop spans 14 amino acids. The CDR3 DNA is TGTGCCAGCAACCCAGGACAGGAAAATCAGCCCCAGCATTTT. It is translated as CASNPGQENQPQHF.

The rearrangement uses TRBV28 and TRBJ2-2; D may be TRBD2 (5 bases). The germline V gene encodes CDR1 MDHEN and CDR2 SYDVKM. Between the trimmed V and J ends, which lost 3 bases and 2 bases, there was a span of 19 bases. The CDR3 runs to 18 residues. CDR3 residues: CASSLISGGSINTGELFF. As DNA, the CDR3 is TGTGCCAGCAGTTTGATTTCCGGCGGGTCGATAAACACCGGGGAGCTGTTTTTT.

The CDR3 loop reads CASMERRQETQYF. The DNA of the CDR3 is TGTGCCAGCATGGAACGGAGGCAAGAGACCCAGTACTTC. The chain recombines TRBV2 with TRBJ2-5, with D possibly TRBD2 on 5 matching bases. V was cut by 7 bases and J by 2 bases, with 11 bases left in between. The CDR3 is made up of 13 amino acids. The V gene's germline CDR1 is SNHLY and CDR2 FYNNEI.

The chain is built from TRBV18 and TRBJ2-7, with D perhaps given as TRBD1 or TRBD2 (5 bases each). Germline V gene data show CDR1 as KGHSH and CDR2 as LQKENI. The CDR3 has 12 residues. V was cut by 3 bases and J by 5 bases, with 8 bases left in between. The CDR3 nucleotides read TGTGCCAGCTCACCGAGGGACGACGAGCAGTACTTC. Translation: CASSPRDDEQYF.

This clone was counted a single time. The chain carries TRBV7-3 and TRBJ2-5, with D perhaps matching TRBD1 or TRBD2 (5 bases each). Trimming pared 4 bases from V and 3 bases from J, leaving 9 bases between. The CDR3 runs 13 residues. The V gene's germline CDR1 is SGHTA and CDR2 FQGTGA. This CDR3 is CASSYGTEETQYF. CDR3 bases: TGTGCCAGCAGCTACGGGACCGAAGAGACCCAGTACTTC.

The chain employs TRBV10-1 and TRBJ2-2, with TRBD2 as a possible D gene (7 bases). Trimming left V 6 bases short and J 2 bases short, with 10 bases between. Germline lookup yields CDR1 WNHNN and CDR2 SYGVQD (reference sequence). The CDR3 sequence is 14 residues long. Here the CDR3 DNA reads TGCGCCAGCAGGAGCGGGACAAACACCGGGGAGCTGTTTTTT. Its protein product is CASRSGTNTGELFF.

Only one count was recorded for this clone. The gene calls are TRBV19 and TRBJ2-2; D may match TRBD1 or TRBD2 (5 bases each). V lost 1 base and J 6 bases, leaving 12 bases between the germline ends. The CDR3 totals 15 residues. Per the germline V gene, CDR1 is LNHDA and CDR2 is SQIVND (reference sequence). The CDR3 nucleotides read TGTGCCAGTAGTATAGCTCCGGGACCCCCCGGGGAGCTGTTTTTT. It is translated as CASSIAPGPPGELFF.

The rearrangement joins TRBV5-6 to TRBJ2-3; D is possibly TRBD1 or TRBD2 (7 bases each). The CDR3 runs 16 residues. Germline V gene lookup returns CDR1 SGHDT and CDR2 YYEEEE. V gave up 2 bases and J gave up 2 bases, with 15 bases separating them. The CDR3 nucleotides are TGTGCCAGCAGCTTTCCCCAGGGGGGGGTCACAGATACGCAGTATTTT. Its translation is CASSFPQGGVTDTQYF.

This sequence joins TRBV7-2 and TRBJ2-2; D gene uncertain. This CDR3 comprises 13 residues. Looked up from germline, CDR1 is SGHTA and CDR2 is FQGNSA. V was shortened by 3 bases and J by 5 bases, with 7 bases between the two germline ends. The CDR3 spells CASSFKRTGELFF. Here the CDR3 DNA reads TGTGCCAGCAGCTTCAAAAGGACCGGGGAGCTGTTTTTT.

A single count supports this clone. The chain uses TRBV5-1 and TRBJ1-5; no clear D gene. Germline values: CDR1 SGHRS, CDR2 YFSETQ. V lost 3 bases and J 5 bases, leaving 12 bases between the germline ends. This CDR3 comprises 14 residues. CDR3 sequence: CASSSSGGDQPQHF. CDR3 coding DNA: TGCGCCAGCAGCTCTTCAGGCGGAGATCAGCCCCAGCATTTT.

V and J are TRBV11-2 and TRBJ1-5, with no clear D. This CDR3 region has 14 residues. Germline CDR1 reads SGHAT; CDR2 reads FQNNGV. With 0 bases removed from V and 4 bases from J, the gap between germline ends came to 7 bases. In nucleotides, the CDR3 is TGTGCCAGCAGCTTAGATTCCCAGAATCAGCCCCAGCATTTT. Protein product: CASSLDSQNQPQHF.

The rearrangement uses TRBV19 and TRBJ1-5; weak D call: TRBD1 (5 bases). The germline V gene has CDR1 LNHDA and CDR2 SQIVND (reference sequence). V gave up 2 bases and J gave up 7 bases, with 15 bases separating them. The CDR3 is 15 amino acids. This chain's CDR3 is CASSITGGEGQPQHF. CDR3 nucleotide sequence: TGTGCCAGTAGTATAACGGGGGGGGAAGGGCAGCCCCAGCATTTT.

V usage is TRBV30 and J usage is TRBJ2-1, with TRBD2 matching over 14 bases. Trimming removed 3 bases from V and 6 bases from J; junction bases left unmatched: 1. CDR3 size: 14 residues. Per the germline V gene, CDR1 is GTSNPN and CDR2 is SVGIG (reference sequence). The CDR3 region is CAWRGLAGVNEQFF. The CDR3 DNA is TGTGCCTGGAGGGGACTAGCGGGGGTCAATGAGCAGTTCTTC.

This clone was recorded a few times. The chain joins TRBV10-1 to TRBJ2-7; 11 nucleotides align to TRBD2. Germline lookup yields CDR1 WNHNN and CDR2 SYGVQD (reference sequence). V shed 2 bases, J shed 6 bases, and the junction held 3 bases outside the gene matches. CDR3 length equals 14 residues. CDR3 residues: CASSEGTSGCEQYF. The DNA of the CDR3 is TGCGCCAGCAGTGAGGGGACTAGCGGCTGCGAGCAGTACTTC.

This clone turned up a few times. The genes are TRBV7-9 and TRBJ2-7, with TRBD2 as a possible D gene (6 bases). Germline values: CDR1 SEHNR, CDR2 FQNEAQ (reference sequence). The V end lost 6 bases, the J end lost 3 bases, and 15 bases lay between the germline ends. The CDR3 covers 14 residues. The CDR3 loop is CASRGSSGSYEQYF. CDR3 DNA sequence: TGTGCCAGCAGAGGCTCATCCGGGAGCTACGAGCAGTACTTC.

The chain recombines TRBV28 with TRBJ2-7; 10 bases map to TRBD1. V trimming: 10 bases; J trimming: 7 bases; junction bases outside the gene matches: 10. Germline-derived CDR1 and CDR2 are MDHEN and SYDVKM. The CDR3 extends over 13 amino acids. This CDR3 reads CANIPGQGIEQYF. The CDR3 DNA is TGTGCCAACATTCCGGGACAGGGGATAGAGCAGTACTTC.

The chain has TRBV28 and TRBJ2-7; 8 bases match TRBD2. CDR3 size: 14 residues. The trim removed 6 bases at V and 3 bases at J, leaving 7 bases unmatched. Per the germline V gene, CDR1 is MDHEN and CDR2 is SYDVKM. The CDR3 DNA is TGTGCCAGCAGCCCCCTGCTAGCGGGCTACGAGCAGTACTTC. This encodes CASSPLLAGYEQYF.